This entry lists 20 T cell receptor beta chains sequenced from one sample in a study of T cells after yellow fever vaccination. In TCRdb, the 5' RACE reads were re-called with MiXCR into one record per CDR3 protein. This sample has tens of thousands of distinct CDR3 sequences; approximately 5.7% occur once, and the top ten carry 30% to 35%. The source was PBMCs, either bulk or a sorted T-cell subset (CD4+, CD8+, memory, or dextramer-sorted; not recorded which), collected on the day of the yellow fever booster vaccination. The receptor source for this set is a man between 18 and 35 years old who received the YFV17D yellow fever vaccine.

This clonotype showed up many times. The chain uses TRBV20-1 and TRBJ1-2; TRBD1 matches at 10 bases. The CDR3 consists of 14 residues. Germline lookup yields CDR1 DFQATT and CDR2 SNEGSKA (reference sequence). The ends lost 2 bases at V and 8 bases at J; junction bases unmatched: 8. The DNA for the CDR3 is TGCAGTGCTAGAATAACCGGGACAGGGGACGGCTACACCTTC. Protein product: CSARITGTGDGYTF.

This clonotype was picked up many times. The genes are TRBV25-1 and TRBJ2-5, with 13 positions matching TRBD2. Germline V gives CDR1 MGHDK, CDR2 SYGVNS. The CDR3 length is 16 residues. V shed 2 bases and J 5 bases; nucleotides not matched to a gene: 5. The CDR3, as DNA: TGTGCCAGCAGTGAAGCACTAGCGGGGGGGCTGGAGACCCAGTACTTC. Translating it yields CASSEALAGGLETQYF.

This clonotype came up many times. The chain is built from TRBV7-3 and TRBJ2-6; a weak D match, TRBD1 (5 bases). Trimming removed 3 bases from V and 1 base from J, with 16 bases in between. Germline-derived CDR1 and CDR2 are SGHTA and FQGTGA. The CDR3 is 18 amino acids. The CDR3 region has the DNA TGTGCCAGCAGCTTCCTACGACAGAAAACTTCTGGGGCCAACGTCCTGACTTTC. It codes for CASSFLRQKTSGANVLTF.

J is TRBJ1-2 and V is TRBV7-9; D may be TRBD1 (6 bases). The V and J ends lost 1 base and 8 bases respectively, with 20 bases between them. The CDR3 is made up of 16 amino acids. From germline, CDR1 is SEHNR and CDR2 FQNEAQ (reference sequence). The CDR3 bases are TGTGCCAGCAGCTTAGATTGGGACACCCCTAAGCACGGCTACACCTTC. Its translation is CASSLDWDTPKHGYTF.

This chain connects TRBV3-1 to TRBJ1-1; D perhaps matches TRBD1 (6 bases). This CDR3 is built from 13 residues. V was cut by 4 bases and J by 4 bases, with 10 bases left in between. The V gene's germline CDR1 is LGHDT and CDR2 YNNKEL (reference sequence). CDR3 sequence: CASSRPGATEAFF. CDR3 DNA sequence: TGTGCCAGCAGCCGTCCGGGGGCCACTGAAGCTTTCTTT.

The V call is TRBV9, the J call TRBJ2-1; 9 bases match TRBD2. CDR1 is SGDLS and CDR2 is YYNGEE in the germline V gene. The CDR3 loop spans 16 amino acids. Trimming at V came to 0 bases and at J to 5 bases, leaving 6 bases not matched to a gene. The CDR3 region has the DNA TGTGCCAGCAGCGTAGCTAGGGCGGGGGGGGACAATGAGCAGTTCTTC. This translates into CASSVARAGGDNEQFF.

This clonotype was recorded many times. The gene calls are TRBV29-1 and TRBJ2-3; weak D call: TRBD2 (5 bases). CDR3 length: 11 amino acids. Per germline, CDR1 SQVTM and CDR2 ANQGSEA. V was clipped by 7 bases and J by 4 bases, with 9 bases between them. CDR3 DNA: TGCAGCGGGAGGTGGGCAGATACGCAGTATTTT. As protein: CSGRWADTQYF.

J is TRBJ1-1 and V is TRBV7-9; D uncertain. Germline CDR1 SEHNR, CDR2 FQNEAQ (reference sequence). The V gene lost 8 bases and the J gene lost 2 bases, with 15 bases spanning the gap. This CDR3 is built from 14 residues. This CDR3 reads CASALAWDNTEAFF. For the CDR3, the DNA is TGTGCCAGCGCCCTAGCGTGGGATAACACTGAAGCTTTCTTT.

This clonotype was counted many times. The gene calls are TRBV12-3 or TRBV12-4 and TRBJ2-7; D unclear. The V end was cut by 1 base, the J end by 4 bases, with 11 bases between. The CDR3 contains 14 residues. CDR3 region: CASSLGPETYEQYF. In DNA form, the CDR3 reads TGTGCCAGCAGTTTAGGGCCTGAGACATACGAGCAGTACTTC.

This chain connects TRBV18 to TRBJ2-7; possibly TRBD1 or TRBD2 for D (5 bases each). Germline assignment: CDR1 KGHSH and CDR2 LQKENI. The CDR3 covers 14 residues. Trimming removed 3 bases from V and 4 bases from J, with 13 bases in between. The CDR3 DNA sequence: TGTGCCAGCTCACCGACCGGGACGTCGTACGAGCAGTACGTC. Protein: CASSPTGTSYEQYV.

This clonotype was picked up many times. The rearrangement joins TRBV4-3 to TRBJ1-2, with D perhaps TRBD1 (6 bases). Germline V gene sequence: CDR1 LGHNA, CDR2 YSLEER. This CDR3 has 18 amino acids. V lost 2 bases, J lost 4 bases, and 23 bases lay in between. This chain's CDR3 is CASSQHLSRTALVYGYTF. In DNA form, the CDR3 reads TGCGCCAGCAGCCAACACTTATCCAGGACAGCGCTGGTCTATGGCTACACCTTC.

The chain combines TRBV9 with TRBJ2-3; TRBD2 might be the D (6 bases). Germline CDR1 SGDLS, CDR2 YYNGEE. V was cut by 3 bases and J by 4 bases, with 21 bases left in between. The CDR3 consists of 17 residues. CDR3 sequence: CASSASPGGGNADTQYF. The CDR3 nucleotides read TGTGCCAGCAGCGCTTCCCCGGGTGGGGGGAACGCAGATACGCAGTATTTT.

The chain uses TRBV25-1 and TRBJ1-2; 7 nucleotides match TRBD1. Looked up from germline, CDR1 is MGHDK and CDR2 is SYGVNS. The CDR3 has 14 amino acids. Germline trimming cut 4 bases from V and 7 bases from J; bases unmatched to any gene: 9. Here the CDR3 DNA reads TGTGCCAGCAGTGGGGACAGCTATAGGATTGGCTACACCTTC. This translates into CASSGDSYRIGYTF.

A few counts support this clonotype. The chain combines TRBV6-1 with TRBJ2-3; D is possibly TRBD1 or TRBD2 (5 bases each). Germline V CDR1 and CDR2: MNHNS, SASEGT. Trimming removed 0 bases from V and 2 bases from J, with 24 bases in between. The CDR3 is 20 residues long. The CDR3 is CASSEAPGHTETKLTDTQYF. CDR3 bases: TGTGCCAGCAGTGAAGCGCCGGGGCACACAGAGACCAAACTCACAGATACGCAGTATTTT.

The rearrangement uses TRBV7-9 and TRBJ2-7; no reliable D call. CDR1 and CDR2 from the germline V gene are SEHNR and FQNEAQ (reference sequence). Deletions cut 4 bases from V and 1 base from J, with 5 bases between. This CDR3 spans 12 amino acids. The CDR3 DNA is TGTGCCAGCAGCTCAAGATCCTACGAGCAGTACTTC. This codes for CASSSRSYEQYF.

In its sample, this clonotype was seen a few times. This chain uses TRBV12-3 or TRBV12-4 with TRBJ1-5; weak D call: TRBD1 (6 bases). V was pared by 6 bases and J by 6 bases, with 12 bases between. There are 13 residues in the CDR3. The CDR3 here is CASRKRGGQPQHF. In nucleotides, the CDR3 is TGTGCCAGCAGGAAGAGAGGGGGTCAGCCCCAGCATTTT.

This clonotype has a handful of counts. CDR3 sequence (DNA): TGCAGTGCTAGAGATCTAGGGACTAGCGGCACCGGGGAGCTGTTTTTT. It codes for CSARDLGTSGTGELFF. V gene TRBV20-1 combines with J gene TRBJ2-2; TRBD2 aligns across 11 bases. V gave up 0 bases and J gave up 4 bases; unmatched junction bases: 4. Germline-derived CDR1 and CDR2 are DFQATT and SNEGSKA (reference sequence). This CDR3 has 16 residues.

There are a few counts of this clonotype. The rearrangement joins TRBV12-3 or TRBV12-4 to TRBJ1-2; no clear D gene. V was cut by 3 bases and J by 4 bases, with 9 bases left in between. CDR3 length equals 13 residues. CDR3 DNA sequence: TGTGCCAGCAGTTTGTCAGTGAGCTATGGCTACACCTTC. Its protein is CASSLSVSYGYTF.

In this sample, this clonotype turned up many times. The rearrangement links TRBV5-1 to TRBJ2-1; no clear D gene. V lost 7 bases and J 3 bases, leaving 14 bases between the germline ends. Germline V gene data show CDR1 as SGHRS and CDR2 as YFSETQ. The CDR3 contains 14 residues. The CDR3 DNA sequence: TGCGCCAGCCGGACCGGGTGGAACTACAATGAGCAGTTCTTC. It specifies CASRTGWNYNEQFF.

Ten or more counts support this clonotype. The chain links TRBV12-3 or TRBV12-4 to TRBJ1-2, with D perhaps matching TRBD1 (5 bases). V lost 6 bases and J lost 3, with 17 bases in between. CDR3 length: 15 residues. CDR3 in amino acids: CASSQGRGRDYGYTF. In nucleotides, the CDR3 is TGTGCCAGCAGCCAAGGAAGGGGTAGGGACTATGGCTACACCTTC.